The 30 T cell receptor beta chains below were found in one sample sequenced in a study of cytomegalovirus exposure and HLA in healthy donors. Profiling relied on immunoSEQ multiplex PCR, and the TCRdb table lists in-frame clones only, not all of them. The table records about 360,000 clones, about nine tenths of them present only once. The sample comprised PBMCs. The receptors shown here come from a woman aged 18-29 years in good health and CMV-seronegative.

The rearrangement links TRBV11-2 to TRBJ2-1; 15 nucleotides align to TRBD2. The CDR3 length is 18 residues. Germline CDR1 SGHAT, CDR2 FQNNGV. The J segment lost 6 bases and the V segment lost 5 bases, leaving 11 bases of the junction unmatched. In nucleotides, the CDR3 is TGTGCCAGCAGCACCGGACTAGCGGGGGGGCCCGGAGGCAATGAGCAGTTCTTC. Translation gives CASSTGLAGGPGGNEQFF.

The V gene is TRBV7-2, the J gene TRBJ1-2, with 8 bases lining up with TRBD1. Per the germline V gene, CDR1 is SGHTA and CDR2 is FQGNSA. The junction had 6 bases not matched to a gene; V was cut back by 3 bases and J by 0 bases. The CDR3 has 16 residues. As DNA, the CDR3 is TGTGCCAGCAGCTTCAATACAGGGGGAGCTAACTATGGCTACACCTTC. Protein product: CASSFNTGGANYGYTF.

This clone was recorded a few times. J is TRBJ1-3 and V is TRBV4-1; weak D call: TRBD1 (5 bases). CDR1 MGHRA and CDR2 YSYEKL come from the germline V gene. CDR3 length: 14 residues. V was trimmed by 4 bases and J by 11 bases, leaving 18 bases between them. The CDR3: CASSPFKGQAPIYF. The DNA of the CDR3 is TGCGCCAGCAGCCCATTTAAAGGACAAGCTCCCATATATTTT.

This clone was found once. The J gene is TRBJ1-1, the V gene TRBV27; D is possibly TRBD1 (6 bases). This CDR3 comprises 15 residues. Deletions cut 2 bases from V and 3 bases from J, with 13 bases between. Germline-derived CDR1 and CDR2 are MNHEY and SMNVEV (reference sequence). CDR3 protein: CASSLRGGRDTEAFF. DNA of the CDR3: TGTGCCAGCAGTTTAAGGGGGGGGCGCGACACTGAAGCTTTCTTT.

This sequence joins TRBV28 and TRBJ2-7; TRBD2 matches 12 bases. Germline CDR1 reads MDHEN; CDR2 reads SYDVKM. The CDR3 totals 15 residues. V lost 5 bases, J lost 6 bases, and 8 bases stayed unmatched. The CDR3: CASSPPSGRAGEQYF. Written as DNA, the CDR3 is TGTGCCAGCAGTCCGCCTAGCGGGAGGGCTGGCGAGCAGTACTTC.

The chain uses TRBV30 and TRBJ2-7; D is perhaps TRBD2 (5 bases). CDR3 size: 12 residues. Germline loops: CDR1 GTSNPN, CDR2 SVGIG (reference sequence). The V end was cut by 4 bases, the J end by 2 bases, with 9 bases between. The chain's CDR3 is CAWTSSPYEQYF. The CDR3 nucleotides read TGTGCCTGGACTAGCAGTCCCTACGAGCAGTACTTC.

The V gene is TRBV5-1, the J gene TRBJ2-3; unclear D gene. This CDR3 has 16 amino acids. Germline V CDR1 and CDR2: SGHRS, YFSETQ. Trimming pared 0 bases from V and 0 bases from J, leaving 11 bases between. CDR3 loop: CASSLAFEHSTDTQYF. CDR3 in DNA: TGCGCCAGCAGCTTGGCCTTCGAACATAGCACAGATACGCAGTATTTT.

The chain combines TRBV9 with TRBJ2-3; D is perhaps TRBD2 (5 bases). Germline CDR1 is SGDLS and CDR2 is YYNGEE. Trimming took 3 bases from V and 5 from J, leaving 13 bases between them. This CDR3 has 14 residues. The chain's CDR3 is CASSAAPAGDTQYF. DNA of the CDR3: TGTGCCAGCAGCGCAGCCCCTGCGGGAGATACGCAGTATTTT.

This sequence joins TRBV18 and TRBJ1-2; D unclear. V dropped 5 bases and J dropped 7 bases, with 14 bases sitting between them. Germline CDR1 is KGHSH and CDR2 is LQKENI. The CDR3 is 13 amino acids. The DNA for the CDR3 is TGTGCCAGCTCAGATCAGGCAGGTGGTGGCTACACCTTC. Protein sequence: CASSDQAGGGYTF.

This chain joins TRBV6-4 and TRBJ1-6, with D tentatively TRBD1 (6 bases). The germline gives CDR1 MRHNA, CDR2 SNTAGT. Trimming took 2 bases from V and 4 from J, leaving 15 bases between them. This CDR3 comprises 17 residues. CDR3 sequence reads: CASSDGGGVAYNSPLHF. The CDR3 DNA reads TGTGCCAGCAGTGACGGGGGGGGCGTCGCGTATAATTCACCCCTCCACTTT.

The gene calls are TRBV2 and TRBJ2-7; 8 bases map to TRBD1. The CDR3 spans 13 residues. Trimming cost V 9 bases and J 1 base; bases outside gene matches: 5. Per germline, CDR1 SNHLY and CDR2 FYNNEI. The CDR3 region is CARGTGGSYEQYF. The CDR3 DNA sequence: TGTGCCAGGGGGACAGGAGGATCCTACGAGCAGTACTTC.

V gene TRBV7-8 combines with J gene TRBJ2-1; 7 positions match TRBD1. Per germline, CDR1 SGHVS and CDR2 FQNEAQ. With 3 bases clipped from V and 7 bases from J, the junction kept 9 bases outside the gene matches. This CDR3 has 15 residues. DNA for the CDR3: TGTGCCAGCAGCTTCCCCAGACAGGGCGGGAATGAGCAGTTCTTC. This gives the protein CASSFPRQGGNEQFF.

The J gene is TRBJ2-1, the V gene TRBV27; tentative D call: TRBD1 (6 bases). The V gene's germline CDR1 is MNHEY and CDR2 SMNVEV (reference sequence). Between the trimmed V and J ends, which lost 7 bases and 3 bases, there was a span of 22 bases. The CDR3 is 17 amino acids. The CDR3 protein is CASNTGFPTGNYNEQFF. CDR3 DNA: TGTGCCAGCAATACAGGGTTCCCCACAGGCAACTACAATGAGCAGTTCTTC.

This chain joins TRBV29-1 and TRBJ2-1; tentative D call: TRBD1 (6 bases). Germline assignment: CDR1 SQVTM and CDR2 ANQGSEA. The CDR3 contains 12 residues. With 4 bases removed from V and 3 bases from J, the gap between germline ends came to 7 bases. The CDR3 protein is CSVGRGYNEQFF. The CDR3 coding sequence is TGCAGCGTTGGCAGGGGCTACAATGAGCAGTTCTTC.

The chain recombines TRBV11-2 with TRBJ2-7; TRBD2 agrees at 8 bases. This CDR3 spans 17 amino acids. J was trimmed by 4 bases and V by 5 bases; bases with no gene match: 16. Looked up from germline, CDR1 is SGHAT and CDR2 is FQNNGV. As DNA, the CDR3 is TGTGCCAGCAGCCATAGCCGCGGACTAGCAATAGTATACGAGCAGTACTTC. Its protein is CASSHSRGLAIVYEQYF. Full variable domain (rest looked up from reference TRBV11-2 and TRBJ2-7): EAGVAQSPRYKIIEKRQSVAFWCNPISGHATLYWYQQILGQGPKLLIQFQNNGVVDDSQLPKDRFSAERLKGVDSTLKIQPAKLEDSAVYLCASSHSRGLAIVYEQYFGPGTRLTVT.

The V and J genes are TRBV7-7 and TRBJ2-2; possible D gene TRBD2, 5 bases. Germline V lookup: CDR1 SSHAT, CDR2 FNYEAQ (reference sequence). The CDR3 runs to 13 residues. V dropped 6 bases and J dropped 2 bases, with 7 bases sitting between them. The CDR3 nucleotides are TGTGCCAGCAGTTCGGGAAACACCGGGGAGCTGTTTTTT. This gives the protein CASSSGNTGELFF. The complete variable domain, with remaining parts taken from reference TRBV7-7 and TRBJ2-2, reads GAGVSQSPRYKVTKRGQDVTLRCDPISSHATLYWYQQALGQGPEFLTYFNYEAQPDKSGLPSDRFSAERPEGSISTLTIQRTEQRDSAMYRCASSSGNTGELFFGEGSRLTVL.

The V call is TRBV5-5, the J call TRBJ2-7; D call uncertain. Per the germline V gene, CDR1 is SGHKS and CDR2 is YYEKEE (reference sequence). Trimming took 1 base from V and 4 from J, leaving 6 bases between them. The CDR3 consists of 12 residues. The chain's CDR3 is CASSLSYYEQYF. The DNA for the CDR3 is TGTGCCAGCAGCTTGTCTTATTACGAGCAGTACTTC.

The chain uses TRBV29-1 and TRBJ2-7; 9 positions match TRBD1. CDR1 and CDR2 from the germline V gene are SQVTM and ANQGSEA. The ends lost 3 bases at V and 4 bases at J; junction bases unmatched: 4. The CDR3 is 13 amino acids. The CDR3 DNA is TGCAGCGTTGACAGACAGGGGGGATACGAGCAGTACTTC. Protein: CSVDRQGGYEQYF.

This clone was seen a single time. The chain couples TRBV10-3 to TRBJ1-1; D gene ambiguous. Deletions cut 6 bases from V and 11 bases from J, with 13 bases between. The germline gives CDR1 ENHRY, CDR2 SYGVKD. The CDR3 loop spans 11 amino acids. CDR3 amino acids: CAIRGEGRAFF. The CDR3 DNA follows: TGTGCCATCAGGGGCGAGGGTCGGGCTTTCTTT.

The chain carries TRBV5-1 and TRBJ2-7; D may be TRBD1 (5 bases). Germline assignment: CDR1 SGHRS and CDR2 YFSETQ. This CDR3 has 12 residues. Trimming removed 0 bases from V and 4 bases from J, with 5 bases in between. CDR3 loop: CASSLEGYEQYF. The CDR3, as DNA: TGCGCCAGCAGCTTGGAGGGGTACGAGCAGTACTTC.

The CDR3 region is CASSPLTGYTEAFF. The CDR3 DNA reads TGTGCCAGCAGTCCACTTACAGGGTACACTGAAGCTTTCTTT. V gene TRBV27 combines with J gene TRBJ1-1, with D maybe TRBD1 (6 bases). Germline assignment: CDR1 MNHEY and CDR2 SMNVEV (reference sequence). V was cut by 5 bases and J by 3 bases, with 13 bases left in between. This CDR3 is built from 14 residues.

The V call is TRBV19, the J call TRBJ2-2, with a possible D match to TRBD2 (6 bases). CDR1 is LNHDA and CDR2 is SQIVND in the germline V gene (reference sequence). The CDR3 length is 16 residues. Trimming took 3 bases from V and 0 from J, leaving 11 bases between them. CDR3 coding DNA: TGTGCCAGTAGTATTAGCGGTTTCCCGAACACCGGGGAGCTGTTTTTT. Protein: CASSISGFPNTGELFF.

The gene calls are TRBV30 and TRBJ1-4; 10 bases are a match to TRBD1. There are 14 residues in the CDR3. Trimming took 2 bases from V and 7 from J; bases not matched to a gene: 4. The germline gives CDR1 GTSNPN, CDR2 SVGIG (reference sequence). CDR3 in DNA: TGTGCCTGGAGTAGGGGACAGGGGAGTGAAAAACTGTTTTTT. Amino acid sequence: CAWSRGQGSEKLFF.

This rearrangement joins TRBV6-1 to TRBJ2-2; D may be TRBD2 (6 bases). Germline V lookup: CDR1 MNHNS, CDR2 SASEGT. Trimming stripped 6 bases from V and 6 bases from J, with 14 bases between. The CDR3 consists of 14 residues. The CDR3 region is CASSPVGEAGELFF. As DNA, the CDR3 is TGTGCCAGCAGCCCTGTCGGGGAGGCCGGGGAGCTGTTTTTT.

The chain couples TRBV5-1 to TRBJ2-7; TRBD2 aligns across 7 bases. This CDR3 contains 14 residues. Germline assignment: CDR1 SGHRS and CDR2 YFSETQ. The V gene end was trimmed by 3 bases and the J gene end by 6 bases; junction bases not matched to a gene: 9. CDR3 DNA: TGCGCCAGCAGCTCCGGGACTACATTTACCGAGCAGTACTTC. Amino acids: CASSSGTTFTEQYF.

The chain recombines TRBV7-8 with TRBJ1-2; maybe TRBD1 (6 bases). CDR1 and CDR2 (germline): SGHVS, FQNEAQ. Deletions cut 7 bases from V and 0 bases from J, with 21 bases between. The CDR3 sequence is 17 residues long. CDR3 protein: CASIPRGINVANYGYTF. DNA for the CDR3: TGTGCCAGCATCCCGAGGGGGATCAACGTAGCTAACTATGGCTACACCTTC.

The V and J genes are TRBV10-1 and TRBJ2-1; 7 bases agree with TRBD1. CDR1 WNHNN and CDR2 SYGVQD come from the germline V gene (reference sequence). The CDR3 has 16 amino acids. V gave up 5 bases and J gave up 5 bases; unmatched junction bases: 12. CDR3: CASSLGFGTANNEQFF. Written as DNA, the CDR3 is TGCGCCAGCAGTCTCGGGTTTGGGACAGCCAACAATGAGCAGTTCTTC.

CDR3 amino acids: CASSEGGTGAAGELFF. The DNA for the CDR3 is TGTGCCAGCAGTGAAGGGGGGACAGGGGCGGCCGGGGAGCTGTTTTTT. The chain employs TRBV2 and TRBJ2-2; 10 bases map to TRBD1. Germline values: CDR1 SNHLY, CDR2 FYNNEI. With V trimmed by 1 base and J by 6 bases, 5 bases remained unmatched. The CDR3 runs to 16 residues.

The chain recombines TRBV30 with TRBJ1-5, with TRBD1 identical over 12 bases. V gave up 3 bases and J gave up 7 bases; unmatched junction bases: 7. CDR1 is GTSNPN and CDR2 is SVGIG in the germline V gene (reference sequence). The CDR3 sequence is 15 residues long. The CDR3 nucleotides read TGTGCCTGGAGCCCGGGACAGGGGGCAGGGCAGCCCCAGCATTTT. Translated, it gives CAWSPGQGAGQPQHF. Combining the CDR3 with reference TRBV30 and TRBJ1-5 gives the whole variable domain SQTIHQWPATLVQPVGSPLSLECTVEGTSNPNLYWYRQAAGRGLQLLFYSVGIGQISSEVPQNLSASRPQDRQFILSSKKLLLSDSGFYLCAWSPGQGAGQPQHFGDGTRLSIL.

The CDR3 DNA sequence: TGTGCCAGCAGGGCAGGGGGGACTGAAGCTTTCTTT. Translated: CASRAGGTEAFF. V is TRBV13 and J is TRBJ1-1; 7 nucleotides align to TRBD1. The CDR3 totals 12 residues. Germline V gene sequence: CDR1 PRHDT, CDR2 FYEKMQ (reference sequence). V lost 6 bases to trimming and J lost 5 bases; unmatched junction nucleotides: 3.